This T cell receptor (beta chain) comes out of a study of blood T cell repertoires in COVID-19. Study background: The United States, Italy and Spain were the sources of the acute and convalescent COVID-19 samples.

Method: immunoSEQ multiplex PCR; TCRdb's copy keeps in-frame clones and lacks some. This table holds more than 250,000 clones, 75% to 90% found once. The CDR3 is 15 residues long. CDR1 and CDR2 from the germline V gene are SGHTA and FQGNSA. The ends lost 6 bases at V and 0 bases at J; junction bases unmatched: 4. The rearrangement links TRBV7-2 to TRBJ1-1, with TRBD1 matching over 10 bases. This receptor was obtained from a woman aged 25 to 39 who had recovered from COVID-19. Material for sequencing was peripheral blood. CDR3 loop: CASSRDRGMNTEAFF. The CDR3, as DNA: TGTGCCAGCAGTCGGGACAGGGGTATGAACACTGAAGCTTTCTTT.